The present T cell receptor beta chain was sequenced within a study of blood T cell repertoires in COVID-19. Study-wide background: T cells, B-cell-depleted T cells, or PBMCs provided the cDNA or gDNA that served as material.

This clone was counted between two and nine times. TCRdb's table, derived via immunoSEQ multiplex PCR, lists solely in-frame clones and lacks some. The sample lists tens of thousands of clones; over 85% were seen once. The V gene end was trimmed by 3 bases and the J gene end by 4 bases; junction bases not matched to a gene: 7. Germline-derived CDR1 and CDR2 are LGHDT and YNNKEL (reference sequence). This CDR3 comprises 16 residues. This sequence joins TRBV3-1 (or the pseudogene TRBV3-2) and TRBJ2-2, with TRBD2 identical over 8 bases. The sequenced sample was peripheral blood. This TCR came from a woman older than 75 with active or convalescent COVID-19. CDR3 DNA sequence: TGTGCCAGCAGCCATTCAAAGCGGGGGACCACCGGGGAGCTGTTTTTT. This encodes CASSHSKRGTTGELFF.